A single sample gave rise to the 10 T cell receptor beta chains below, sequenced in a study of blood T cell repertoires in COVID-19. TCRdb's table, derived via immunoSEQ multiplex PCR, lists solely in-frame clones and lacks some. The top ten clones hold roughly 2.4% of a sample with 200,000 to 250,000 clones, 80% to 85% of them seen once. The sample consisted of peripheral blood. The receptors shown here come from a woman aged 55-70 years with acute or convalescent COVID-19.

Here the CDR3 reads CSASRDYLAEQYF. The CDR3 DNA reads TGCAGTGCTAGTCGCGACTACTTGGCCGAGCAGTACTTC. The chain uses TRBV20-1 and TRBJ2-7; weak D call: TRBD2 (5 bases). The V and J ends lost 3 bases and 6 bases respectively, with 15 bases between them. The CDR3 is made up of 13 amino acids. The germline V gene encodes CDR1 DFQATT and CDR2 SNEGSKA (reference sequence).

In its sample, this clone was seen once. This sequence joins TRBV5-4 and TRBJ1-2; 7 bases line up with TRBD1. V dropped 0 bases and J dropped 9; count of bases not matched to a gene: 5. Per the germline V gene, CDR1 is SGHNT and CDR2 is YYREEE (reference sequence). The CDR3 is 13 residues long. The CDR3 region is CASSLAGQASYTF. The CDR3, as DNA: TGTGCCAGCAGCTTGGCTGGACAGGCTAGCTACACCTTC. The full variable domain, completed using reference TRBV5-4 and TRBJ1-2, is ETGVTQSPTHLIKTRGQQVTLRCSSQSGHNTVSWYQQALGQGPQFIFQYYREEENGRGNFPPRFSGLQFPNYSSELNVNALELDDSALYLCASSLAGQASYTFGSGTRLTVV.

V and J are TRBV6-2 or TRBV6-3 and TRBJ1-1, with TRBD1 as a possible D gene (6 bases). The CDR3 sequence is 14 residues long. Trimming took off 2 bases at V and 4 bases at J, with 11 bases between the two ends. In germline, CDR1 is MNHEY, CDR2 SVGEGT. CDR3 DNA sequence: TGTGCCAGCAGTTACCAGGGGAAAGTCACTGAAGCTTTCTTT. This translates into CASSYQGKVTEAFF.

The rearrangement joins TRBV9 to TRBJ1-6; 8 positions agree with TRBD1. Trimming removed 0 bases from V and 6 bases from J; junction bases left unmatched: 2. The germline V gene has CDR1 SGDLS and CDR2 YYNGEE. CDR3 length: 15 residues. CDR3 in amino acids: CASSVEDRVNSPLHF. CDR3 nucleotide sequence: TGTGCCAGCAGCGTAGAGGACAGGGTTAATTCACCCCTCCACTTT.

V gene TRBV18 combines with J gene TRBJ2-7; D possibly corresponds to TRBD2 (6 bases). The germline gives CDR1 KGHSH, CDR2 LQKENI. The CDR3 is 15 residues long. The V and J ends lost 5 bases and 7 bases respectively, with 21 bases between them. CDR3 bases: TGTGCCAGCTCATTCGCCGGGACTGGAAATATAGAGCAGTACTTC. Its translation: CASSFAGTGNIEQYF.

The rearrangement joins TRBV5-1 to TRBJ2-1, with 16 bases matching TRBD2. The CDR3 consists of 19 residues. Germline V gene sequence: CDR1 SGHRS, CDR2 YFSETQ. V was clipped by 4 bases and J by 6 bases; unmatched bases: 13. DNA for the CDR3: TGCGCCAGCAGCCCCCAGGGACTAGCGGGGGGGCCTCGACCCAATGAGCAGTTCTTC. It encodes CASSPQGLAGGPRPNEQFF.

The V gene is TRBV28, the J gene TRBJ2-4; D is undetermined. This CDR3 comprises 14 residues. The V gene's germline CDR1 is MDHEN and CDR2 SYDVKM. V shed 2 bases and J shed 9 bases, with 14 bases lying between them. The CDR3 DNA reads as TGTGCCAGCAGTTTAAGTCTAGGCAGTGGCATTCAGTACTTC. Protein product: CASSLSLGSGIQYF.

The chain employs TRBV6-5 and TRBJ1-2; possible D gene TRBD1, 6 bases. Between the trimmed V and J ends, which lost 6 bases and 0 bases, there was a span of 11 bases. The CDR3 runs to 14 residues. CDR1 and CDR2 from the germline V gene are MNHEY and SVGAGI. The CDR3 sequence: CASRQQGTNYGYTF. The CDR3 nucleotides are TGTGCCAGCAGGCAACAGGGTACTAACTATGGCTACACCTTC.

The chain couples TRBV7-9 to TRBJ1-1; D is unclear. CDR3 length: 13 amino acids. Trimming took off 1 base at V and 1 base at J, with 4 bases between the two ends. Germline CDR1 reads SEHNR; CDR2 reads FQNEAQ (reference sequence). The CDR3 reads CASSLGANTEAFF. The DNA of the CDR3 is TGTGCCAGCAGCTTAGGGGCGAACACTGAAGCTTTCTTT.

CDR3 coding DNA: TGCGCCAGCAGCTCTCCCGACAGGGCCGCTAACTATGGCTACACCTTC. Its protein is CASSSPDRAANYGYTF. The chain carries TRBV5-1 and TRBJ1-2, with TRBD1 identical over 7 bases. The CDR3 sequence is 16 residues long. The germline V gene encodes CDR1 SGHRS and CDR2 YFSETQ. V was clipped by 3 bases and J by 0 bases; unmatched bases: 8.